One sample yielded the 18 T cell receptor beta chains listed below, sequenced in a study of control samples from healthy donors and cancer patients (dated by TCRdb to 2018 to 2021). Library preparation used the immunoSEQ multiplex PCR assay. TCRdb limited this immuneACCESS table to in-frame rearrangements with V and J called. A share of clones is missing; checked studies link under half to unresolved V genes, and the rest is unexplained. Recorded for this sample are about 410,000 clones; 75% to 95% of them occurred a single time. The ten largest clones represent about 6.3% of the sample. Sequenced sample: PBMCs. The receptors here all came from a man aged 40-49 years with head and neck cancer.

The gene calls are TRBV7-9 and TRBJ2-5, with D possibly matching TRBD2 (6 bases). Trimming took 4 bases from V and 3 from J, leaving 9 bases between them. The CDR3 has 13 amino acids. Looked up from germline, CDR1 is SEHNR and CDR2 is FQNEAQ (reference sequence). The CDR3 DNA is TGTGCCAGCAGCTCTAGCGCTGAAGAGACCCAGTACTTC. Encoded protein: CASSSSAEETQYF.

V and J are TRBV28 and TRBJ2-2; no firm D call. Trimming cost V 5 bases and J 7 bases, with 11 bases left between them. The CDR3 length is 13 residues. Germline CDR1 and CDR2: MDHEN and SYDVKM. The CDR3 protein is CASSPQESGELFF. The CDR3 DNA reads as TGTGCCAGCAGTCCCCAAGAAAGCGGGGAGCTGTTTTTT.

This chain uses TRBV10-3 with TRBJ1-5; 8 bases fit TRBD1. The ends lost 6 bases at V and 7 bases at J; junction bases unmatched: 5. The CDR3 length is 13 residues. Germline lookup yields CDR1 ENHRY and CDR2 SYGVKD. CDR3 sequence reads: CAIRGQGGQPQHF. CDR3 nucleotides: TGTGCCATCAGAGGACAGGGAGGGCAGCCCCAGCATTTT.

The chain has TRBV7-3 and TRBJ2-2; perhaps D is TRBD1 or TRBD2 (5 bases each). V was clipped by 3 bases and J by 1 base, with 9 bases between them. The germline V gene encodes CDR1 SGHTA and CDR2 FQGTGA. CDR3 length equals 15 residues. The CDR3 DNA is TGTGCCAGCAGCTTGGGACGGATGAACACCGGGGAGCTGTTTTTT. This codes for CASSLGRMNTGELFF.

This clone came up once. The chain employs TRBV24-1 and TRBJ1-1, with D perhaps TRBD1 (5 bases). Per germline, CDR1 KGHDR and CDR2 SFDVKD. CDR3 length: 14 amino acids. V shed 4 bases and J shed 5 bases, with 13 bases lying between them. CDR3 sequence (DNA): TGTGCCACCAGTGAGTCCGGTGGGGGAACTGAAGCTTTCTTT. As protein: CATSESGGGTEAFF.

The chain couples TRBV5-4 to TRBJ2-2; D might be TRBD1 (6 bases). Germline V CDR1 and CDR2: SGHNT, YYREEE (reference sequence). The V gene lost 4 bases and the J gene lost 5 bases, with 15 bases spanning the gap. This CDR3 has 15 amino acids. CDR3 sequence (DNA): TGTGCCAGCAGCCCTATAGGACAGCCGACCGGGGAGCTGTTTTTT. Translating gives CASSPIGQPTGELFF.

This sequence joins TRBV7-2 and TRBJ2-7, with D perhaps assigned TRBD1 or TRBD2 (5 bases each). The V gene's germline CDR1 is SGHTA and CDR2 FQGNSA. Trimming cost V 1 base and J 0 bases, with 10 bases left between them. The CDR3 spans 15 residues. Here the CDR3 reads CASSLGGSSSYEQYF. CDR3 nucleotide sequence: TGTGCCAGCAGCTTAGGGGGGTCTTCCTCCTACGAGCAGTACTTC. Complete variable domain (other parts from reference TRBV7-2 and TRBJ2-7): GAGVSQSPSNKVTEKGKDVELRCDPISGHTALYWYRQSLGQGLEFLIYFQGNSAPDKSGLPSDRFSAERTGGSVSTLTIQRTQQEDSAVYLCASSLGGSSSYEQYFGPGTRLTVT.

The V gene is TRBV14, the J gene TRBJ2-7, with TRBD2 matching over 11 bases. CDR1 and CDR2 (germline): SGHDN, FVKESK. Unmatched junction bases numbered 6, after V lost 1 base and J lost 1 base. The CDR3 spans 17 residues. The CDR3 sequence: CASSQGGLAGLSYEQYF. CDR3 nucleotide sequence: TGTGCCAGCAGCCAAGGAGGACTAGCGGGCCTATCCTACGAGCAGTACTTC.

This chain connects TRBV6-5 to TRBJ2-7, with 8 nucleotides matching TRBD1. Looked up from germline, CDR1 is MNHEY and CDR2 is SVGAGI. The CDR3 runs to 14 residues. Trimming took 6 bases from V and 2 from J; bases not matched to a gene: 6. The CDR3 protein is CASRLDRDPYEQYF. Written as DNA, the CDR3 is TGTGCCAGCAGACTGGACAGGGACCCCTACGAGCAGTACTTC.

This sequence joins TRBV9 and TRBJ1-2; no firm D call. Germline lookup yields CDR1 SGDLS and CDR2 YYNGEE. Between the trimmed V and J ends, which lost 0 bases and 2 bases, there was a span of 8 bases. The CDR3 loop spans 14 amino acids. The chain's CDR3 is CASSVVPENYGYTF. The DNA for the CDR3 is TGTGCCAGCAGCGTAGTCCCAGAAAACTATGGCTACACCTTC.

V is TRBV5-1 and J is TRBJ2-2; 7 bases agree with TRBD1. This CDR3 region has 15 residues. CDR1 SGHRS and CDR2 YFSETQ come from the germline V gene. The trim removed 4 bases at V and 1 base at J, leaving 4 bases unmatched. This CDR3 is CASSARTGNTGELFF. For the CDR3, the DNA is TGCGCCAGCAGCGCCAGGACAGGGAACACCGGGGAGCTGTTTTTT. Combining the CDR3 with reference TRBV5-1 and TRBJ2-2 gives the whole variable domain KAGVTQTPRYLIKTRGQQVTLSCSPISGHRSVSWYQQTPGQGLQFLFEYFSETQRNKGNFPGRFSGRQFSNSRSEMNVSTLELGDSALYLCASSARTGNTGELFFGEGSRLTVL.

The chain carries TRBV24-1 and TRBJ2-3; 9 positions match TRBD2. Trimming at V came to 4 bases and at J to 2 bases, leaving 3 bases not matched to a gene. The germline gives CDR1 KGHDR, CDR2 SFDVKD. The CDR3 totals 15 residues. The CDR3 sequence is CATSELAGNTDTQYF. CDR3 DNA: TGTGCCACCAGTGAGCTAGCGGGGAACACAGATACGCAGTATTTT.

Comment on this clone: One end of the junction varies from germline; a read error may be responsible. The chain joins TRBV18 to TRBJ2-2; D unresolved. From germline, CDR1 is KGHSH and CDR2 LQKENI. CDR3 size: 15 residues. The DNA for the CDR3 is TGTGCCAGCGCACCTAATTCCCAGTTGAACGGGGAGCTGTTTTTT. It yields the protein CASAPNSQLNGELFF.

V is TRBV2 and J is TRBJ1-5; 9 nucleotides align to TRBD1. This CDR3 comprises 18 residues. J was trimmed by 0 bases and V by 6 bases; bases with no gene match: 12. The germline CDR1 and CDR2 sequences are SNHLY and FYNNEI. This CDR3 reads CASRDRHRDRVSNQPQHF. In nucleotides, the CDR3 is TGTGCCAGCAGAGATAGACACCGGGACAGGGTTAGCAATCAGCCCCAGCATTTT.

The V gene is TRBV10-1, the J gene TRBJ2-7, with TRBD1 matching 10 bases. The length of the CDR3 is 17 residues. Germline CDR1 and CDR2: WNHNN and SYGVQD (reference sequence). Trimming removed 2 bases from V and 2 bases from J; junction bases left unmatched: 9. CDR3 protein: CASSETTGTGAPYEQYF. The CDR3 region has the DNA TGCGCCAGCAGTGAGACCACCGGGACAGGGGCCCCCTACGAGCAGTACTTC.

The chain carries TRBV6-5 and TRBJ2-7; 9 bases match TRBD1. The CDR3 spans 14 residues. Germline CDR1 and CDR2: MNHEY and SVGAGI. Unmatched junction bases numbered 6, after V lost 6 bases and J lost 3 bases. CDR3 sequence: CASRTGTGIYEQYF. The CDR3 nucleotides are TGTGCCAGCAGAACCGGGACAGGGATCTACGAGCAGTACTTC.

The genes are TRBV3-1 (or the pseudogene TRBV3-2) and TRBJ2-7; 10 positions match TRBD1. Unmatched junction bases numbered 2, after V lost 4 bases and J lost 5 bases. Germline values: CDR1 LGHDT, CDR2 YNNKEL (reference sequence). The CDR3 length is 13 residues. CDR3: CASSRQGANEQYF. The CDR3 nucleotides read TGTGCCAGCAGCCGACAGGGGGCGAACGAGCAGTACTTC.

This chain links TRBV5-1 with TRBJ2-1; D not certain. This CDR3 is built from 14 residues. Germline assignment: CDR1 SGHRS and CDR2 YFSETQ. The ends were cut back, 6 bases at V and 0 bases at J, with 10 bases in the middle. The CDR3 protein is CASTDPSSYNEQFF. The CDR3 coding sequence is TGCGCCAGCACCGACCCCAGCTCCTACAATGAGCAGTTCTTC.